Listed below are T cell receptor beta chains from one sample, sequenced in a study of blood T cell repertoires in COVID-19. TCRdb's table, derived via immunoSEQ multiplex PCR, lists solely in-frame clones and lacks some. The sample carries 230,000 or so clones, roughly 84% recorded once. What was sequenced was peripheral blood. The receptors were sampled from a man aged 35 to 55 with active or convalescent COVID-19. Each CDR3 is given without its conserved first and last residue. D genes are given only for firm matches.

CDR3: ASSGRGYYEQY; J: TRBJ2-7; D: NA; V: TRBV2; length: 11
CDR3: ASSYYRESTEAF; J: TRBJ1-1; D: NA; V: TRBV6-6; length: 12
CDR3: ASSRGGGAVSDNT; J: TRBJ1-2; D: NA; V: TRBV18; length: 13
CDR3: ASSEEQGDQPQH; J: TRBJ1-5; D: TRBD1; V: TRBV6-1; length: 12
CDR3: ASTPTGGYPNEKLF; J: TRBJ1-4; D: TRBD1; V: TRBV28; length: 14
CDR3: ASSLQWSGDIQY; J: TRBJ2-4; D: NA; V: TRBV7-2; length: 12
CDR3: ASRRQGGSAGELF; J: TRBJ2-2; D: NA; V: TRBV9; length: 13
CDR3: ASLPGSLNTEAF; J: TRBJ1-1; D: NA; V: TRBV6-5; length: 12
CDR3: ASSLAGPNTEAF; J: TRBJ1-1; D: NA; V: TRBV13; length: 12
CDR3: ASSYSVVNTEAF; J: TRBJ1-1; D: NA; V: TRBV6-5; length: 12
CDR3: ATSDLDGVGAF; J: TRBJ1-1; D: NA; V: TRBV24-1; length: 11
CDR3: ASSLRGINNEKLF; J: TRBJ1-4; D: NA; V: TRBV5-1; length: 13
CDR3: ASSPRTEMNTEAF; J: TRBJ1-1; D: NA; V: TRBV7-9; length: 13
CDR3: ASSSQETQY; J: TRBJ2-5; D: NA; V: TRBV5-1; length: 9
CDR3: ASSPGQAPYEQY; J: TRBJ2-7; D: TRBD1; V: TRBV28; length: 12
CDR3: ASSLGGDEQF; J: TRBJ2-1; D: NA; V: TRBV7-3; length: 10
CDR3: ASSLGQPLGGNTIY; J: TRBJ1-3; D: NA; V: TRBV11-2; length: 14
CDR3: ASSLPWGERYGYT; J: TRBJ1-2; D: NA; V: TRBV6-6; length: 13
CDR3: ASSTDSVFEETQY; J: TRBJ2-5; D: NA; V: TRBV7-9; length: 13
CDR3: AWSVLVRYGYT; J: TRBJ1-2; D: NA; V: TRBV30; length: 11